The clone carrying this T cell receptor (beta chain) was counted ten times or more. cDNA prepared by RNA extraction and subsequent reverse transcription served as the template for sequencing. Here immunoSEQ multiplex PCR was the method, and the copy in TCRdb shows in-frame clones only, minus some. The data show 65,000 to 95,000 clones, 45% to 60% seen once. The sample belongs to a study of CD8+ T cells in alopecia areata. Germline CDR1 SEHNR, CDR2 FQNEAQ (reference sequence). Losses at the gene ends were 5 bases for V and 8 bases for J; bases not matched to a gene: 9. The length of the CDR3 is 14 residues.

This TCR was recovered from a human donor with alopecia areata. Material: NKG2D-high CD8+ T cells sorted from blood. The chain joins TRBV7-9 to TRBJ2-4; TRBD1 matches at 7 bases. The CDR3: CASSTVTGTDIQYF. The CDR3 DNA reads TGTGCCAGCAGCACCGTGACAGGGACCGACATTCAGTACTTC.